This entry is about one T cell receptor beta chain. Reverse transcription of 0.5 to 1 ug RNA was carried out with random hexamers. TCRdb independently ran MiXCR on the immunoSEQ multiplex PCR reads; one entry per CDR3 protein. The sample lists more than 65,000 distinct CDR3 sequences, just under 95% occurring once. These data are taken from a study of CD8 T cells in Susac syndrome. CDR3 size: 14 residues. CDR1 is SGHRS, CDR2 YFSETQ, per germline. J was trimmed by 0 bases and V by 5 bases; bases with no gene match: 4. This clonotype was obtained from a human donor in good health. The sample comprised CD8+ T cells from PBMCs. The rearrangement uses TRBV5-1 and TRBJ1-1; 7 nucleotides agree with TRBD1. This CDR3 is CASSRTGVNTEAFF. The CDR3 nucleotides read TGCGCCAGCAGTCGGACAGGCGTGAACACTGAAGCTTTCTTT.